The 15 T cell receptor beta chains reported below all come from one sample, sequenced in a study of T cell repertoires in cytomegalovirus infection. TCRdb recomputed calls from the reads with MiXCR, one row per CDR3 protein. The sample holds about 210,000 distinct CDR3 sequences, around 6.2% seen once. The material sequenced was PBMCs. The receptors shown here come from a human donor in good health (CMV status not recorded). Some clones in this sample may be carry-over from other donors' samples.

This clonotype came up many times. The rearrangement joins TRBV9 to TRBJ1-2; no clear D. There are 14 residues in the CDR3. Trimming removed 0 bases from V and 3 bases from J, with 9 bases in between. Germline CDR1 reads SGDLS; CDR2 reads YYNGEE. The CDR3 bases are TGTGCCAGCAGCGTAGCTGACCAGGACTATGGCTACACCTTC. It translates to CASSVADQDYGYTF.

This clonotype was seen many times. This rearrangement joins TRBV12-3 or TRBV12-4 to TRBJ1-1, with D hard to call. Trimming cost V 3 bases and J 11 bases, with 16 bases left between them. The CDR3 runs 13 residues. The CDR3 bases are TGTGCCAGCAGTTTGCTGGACCAACAGAGGGCTTTCTTT. Its protein product is CASSLLDQQRAFF.

This chain links TRBV2 with TRBJ1-1, with D tentatively TRBD1 (5 bases). The germline gives CDR1 SNHLY, CDR2 FYNNEI. This CDR3 is built from 11 residues. The germline V and J ends were trimmed by 6 bases and 7 bases, with 9 bases remaining between them. DNA of the CDR3: TGTGCCAGCAGCAGGGCTGATGAAGCTTTCTTT. It encodes CASSRADEAFF.

This sequence joins TRBV20-1 and TRBJ2-2; TRBD1 agrees at 9 bases. V dropped 5 bases and J dropped 2; count of bases not matched to a gene: 6. The germline CDR1 and CDR2 sequences are DFQATT and SNEGSKA (reference sequence). This CDR3 spans 15 amino acids. This chain's CDR3 is CSALTGGVNTGELFF. The CDR3 DNA reads TGCAGTGCTCTAACAGGGGGCGTCAACACCGGGGAGCTGTTTTTT.

This clonotype appeared many times. V is TRBV28 and J is TRBJ1-6, with TRBD1 as a possible D gene (5 bases). Deletions cut 5 bases from V and 7 bases from J, with 18 bases between. The germline V gene encodes CDR1 MDHEN and CDR2 SYDVKM. The CDR3 is 16 amino acids. CDR3 nucleotides: TGTGCCAGCAGTCTACTCCTGGGACCGGGGAATTCACCCCTCCACTTT. Translated, it gives CASSLLLGPGNSPLHF.

Ten or more counts support this clonotype. V and J are TRBV4-2 and TRBJ1-2, with D possibly being TRBD1 (5 bases). The CDR3 loop spans 15 amino acids. The ends were cut back, 0 bases at V and 2 bases at J, with 10 bases in the middle. Germline V gives CDR1 LGHNA, CDR2 YNFKEQ. This chain's CDR3 is CASSQDLGDNYGYTF. CDR3 DNA: TGTGCCAGCAGCCAAGATTTGGGGGACAACTATGGCTACACCTTC.

This rearrangement joins TRBV9 to TRBJ2-1; 10 nucleotides match TRBD2. Germline CDR1 SGDLS, CDR2 YYNGEE. The length of the CDR3 is 17 residues. V trimming: 0 bases; J trimming: 7 bases; junction bases outside the gene matches: 10. Written as DNA, the CDR3 is TGTGCCAGCAGCGTAGATGGGCTAGCGGGGGTTGTGAATGAGCAGTTCTTC. It specifies CASSVDGLAGVVNEQFF.

This clonotype was seen at least ten times. The chain has TRBV7-9 and TRBJ2-7; 8 bases fit TRBD2. With V trimmed by 5 bases and J by 0 bases, 6 bases remained unmatched. The V gene's germline CDR1 is SEHNR and CDR2 FQNEAQ (reference sequence). The CDR3 sequence is 15 residues long. The DNA for the CDR3 is TGTGCCAGCAGCCCCGGGGGGGTAAGCTCCTACGAGCAGTACTTC. Translated: CASSPGGVSSYEQYF.

This sequence joins TRBV13 and TRBJ2-1; D unresolved. The germline V gene encodes CDR1 PRHDT and CDR2 FYEKMQ (reference sequence). The length of the CDR3 is 13 residues. V lost 0 bases, J lost 6 bases, and 6 bases lay in between. The CDR3 loop reads CASSLGGPNEQFF. CDR3 coding DNA: TGTGCCAGCAGCTTAGGCGGTCCCAATGAGCAGTTCTTC.

This clonotype occurred many times. The chain has TRBV20-1 and TRBJ2-1, with a possible D match to TRBD1 (6 bases). The CDR3 consists of 15 residues. Germline V gene lookup returns CDR1 DFQATT and CDR2 SNEGSKA (reference sequence). With 0 bases removed from V and 2 bases from J, the gap between germline ends came to 11 bases. The CDR3 protein is CSARDRRTAYNEQFF. DNA for the CDR3: TGCAGTGCTAGAGATCGAAGGACAGCCTACAATGAGCAGTTCTTC.

The sample holds many counts of this clonotype. The chain has TRBV7-8 and TRBJ2-7, with TRBD2 matching 10 bases. This CDR3 contains 15 residues. J was trimmed by 1 base and V by 6 bases; bases with no gene match: 6. Germline CDR1 SGHVS, CDR2 FQNEAQ. The CDR3: CASSWGTSVSYEQYF. Written as DNA, the CDR3 is TGTGCCAGCAGTTGGGGGACTAGCGTGTCCTACGAGCAGTACTTC.

In this sample, this clonotype turned up many times. The chain is built from TRBV7-6 and TRBJ1-2; 7 bases fit TRBD1. Germline CDR1 and CDR2: SGHVS and FNYEAQ. The CDR3 spans 15 residues. With V trimmed by 3 bases and J by 2 bases, 6 bases remained unmatched. The CDR3 protein is CASSFTRGGNYGYTF. CDR3 sequence (DNA): TGTGCCAGCAGCTTTACGAGAGGGGGCAACTATGGCTACACCTTC. The variable domain in full, completed from reference TRBV7-6 and TRBJ1-2, reads GAGVSQSPRYKVTKRGQDVALRCDPISGHVSLYWYRQALGQGPEFLTYFNYEAQQDKSGLPNDRFSAERPEGSISTLTIQRTEQRDSAMYRCASSFTRGGNYGYTFGSGTRLTVV.

This clonotype came up a few times. This sequence joins TRBV12-5 and TRBJ1-2, with 7 bases aligning to TRBD1. Germline CDR1 is LGHNT and CDR2 is FRNRAP. The CDR3 has 12 amino acids. Germline trimming cut 5 bases from V and 6 bases from J; bases unmatched to any gene: 3. The CDR3: CASGGDSNGYTF. The DNA for the CDR3 is TGTGCTAGTGGTGGGGACAGTAATGGCTACACCTTC.

In this sample, this clonotype turned up many times. V and J are TRBV7-9 and TRBJ1-5; no definite D call. CDR1 is SEHNR, CDR2 FQNEAQ, per germline (reference sequence). The ends were cut back, 3 bases at V and 4 bases at J, with 13 bases in the middle. CDR3 length: 15 amino acids. The CDR3 sequence: CASSFYPALNQPQHF. As DNA, the CDR3 is TGTGCCAGCAGCTTCTATCCTGCTTTGAATCAGCCCCAGCATTTT.

There are many counts of this clonotype. The rearrangement uses TRBV14 and TRBJ2-3, with D perhaps matching TRBD1 (7 bases). The CDR3 extends over 15 amino acids. V was trimmed by 0 bases and J by 4 bases, leaving 11 bases between them. Per germline, CDR1 SGHDN and CDR2 FVKESK. In DNA form, the CDR3 reads TGTGCCAGCAGCCAAGATCCCAGGGGGGCAGATACGCAGTATTTT. Translation gives CASSQDPRGADTQYF. The full variable domain, completed using reference TRBV14 and TRBJ2-3, is EAGVTQFPSHSVIEKGQTVTLRCDPISGHDNLYWYRRVMGKEIKFLLHFVKESKQDESGMPNNRFLAERTGGTYSTLKVQPAELEDSGVYFCASSQDPRGADTQYFGPGTRLTVL.